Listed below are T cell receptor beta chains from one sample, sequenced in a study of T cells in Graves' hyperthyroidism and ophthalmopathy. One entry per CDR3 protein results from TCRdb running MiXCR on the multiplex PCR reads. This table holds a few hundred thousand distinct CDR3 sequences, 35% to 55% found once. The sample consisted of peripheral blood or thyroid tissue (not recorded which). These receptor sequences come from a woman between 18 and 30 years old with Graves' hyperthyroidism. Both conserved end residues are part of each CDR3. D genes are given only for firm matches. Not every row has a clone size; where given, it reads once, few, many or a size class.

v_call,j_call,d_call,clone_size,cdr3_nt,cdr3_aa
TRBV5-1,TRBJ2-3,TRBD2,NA,TGCGCCAGCAGCCTCACCGGGAGGAGCACAGATACGCAGTATTTT,CASSLTGRSTDTQYF
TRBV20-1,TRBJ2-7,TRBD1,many,TGCAGTGCTAGGGCCGGGCAGGGGGCGTACGAGCAGTACTTC,CSARAGQGAYEQYF
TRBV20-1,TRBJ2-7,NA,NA,TGCAGTGCTAGGGCCGTTTGGGGCGAGCAGTACTTC,CSARAVWGEQYF
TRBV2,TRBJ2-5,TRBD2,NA,TGTGCCAGCAGTCTTCAACAACGACTAGCGAGGACCCAGTACTTC,CASSLQQRLARTQYF
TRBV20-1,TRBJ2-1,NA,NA,TGCAGTGCTAGAGATGGCCGGTTCTCAGGGAATGAGCAGTTCTTC,CSARDGRFSGNEQFF
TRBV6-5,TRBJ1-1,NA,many,TGTGCCAGCAGTTACTCGAAAGCTTCCAAGAACACTGAAGCTTTCTTT,CASSYSKASKNTEAFF
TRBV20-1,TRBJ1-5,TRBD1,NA,TGCAGTGCTAGAGTTTCCGAGACAGGGCCCAATCAGCCCCAGCATTTT,CSARVSETGPNQPQHF
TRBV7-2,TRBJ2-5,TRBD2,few,TGTGCCAGCAGGTCTGCTAGCGGGAGTAGGGAGACCCAGTACTTC,CASRSASGSRETQYF
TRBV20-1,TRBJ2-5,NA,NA,TGCAGTGCTAGAGATTTTTTCTCCGGGACCCAGTACTTC,CSARDFFSGTQYF
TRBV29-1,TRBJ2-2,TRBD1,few,TGCAGCGTTAGACAGGGGACCGGGGAGCTGTTTTTT,CSVRQGTGELFF
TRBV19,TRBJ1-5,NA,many,TGTGCCAGTATCAAGTATGGGACAATTGGGCAGCCCCAGCATTTT,CASIKYGTIGQPQHF
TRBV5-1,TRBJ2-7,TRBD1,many,TGTGCCAGCAGCTCCGGACAGGGGTCCTACGAGCAGTACTTC,CASSSGQGSYEQYF
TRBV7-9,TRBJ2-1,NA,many,TGTGCCAGCAGGGGGGAGTTGAGGCGGGCCCAACATGAGCAGTTCTTC,CASRGELRRAQHEQFF